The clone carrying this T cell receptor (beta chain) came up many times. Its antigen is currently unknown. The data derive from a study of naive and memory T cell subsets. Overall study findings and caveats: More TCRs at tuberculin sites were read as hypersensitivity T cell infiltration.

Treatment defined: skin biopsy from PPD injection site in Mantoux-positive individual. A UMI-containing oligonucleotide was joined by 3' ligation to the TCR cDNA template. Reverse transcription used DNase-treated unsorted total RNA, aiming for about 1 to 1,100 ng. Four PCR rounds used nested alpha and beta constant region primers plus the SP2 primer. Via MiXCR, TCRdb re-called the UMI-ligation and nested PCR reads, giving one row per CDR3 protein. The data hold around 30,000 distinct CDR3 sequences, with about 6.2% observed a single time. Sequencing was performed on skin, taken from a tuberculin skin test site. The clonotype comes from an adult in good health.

The CDR3 nucleotides read TGTGCCAGCAGCTCCGATCTTTCACGGTACGAGCAGTACTTC. Translated: CASSSDLSRYEQYF. The rearrangement uses TRBV12-3 or TRBV12-4 and TRBJ2-7, with D uncertain. The CDR3 is 14 residues long. Trimming removed 6 bases at V and 4 bases at J, with 16 bases between.